Listed below are T cell receptor beta chains from one sample, sequenced in a study of CXCR3-negative and CXCR3-positive naive CD8 T cells. TCRdb re-called the 5' RACE reads and shows each CDR3 protein once, DNA omitted. The sample includes approximately 41,000 distinct CDR3 sequences. Sequenced input: memory CD8+ T cells from blood. These receptors all come from a human donor in good health. Some clones in this sample may be carry-over from other donors' samples. Each CDR3 is given with its conserved first and last residue. A row's size may be missing; if present it is once, few, many or a size class.

V gene,J gene,clone size,CDR3 protein
TRBV12-3/TRBV12-4,TRBJ2-7,NA,CASSSNSYEQYF
TRBV7-9,TRBJ2-7,NA,CASGGTSGGLSSEQYF
TRBV28,TRBJ2-2,NA,CASSFQASGNTGELFF
TRBV4-2,TRBJ2-1,NA,CASSQVFRQNEQFF
TRBV6-2/TRBV6-3,TRBJ2-2,NA,CASSYSLAGVNTGELFF
TRBV6-2/TRBV6-3,TRBJ2-1,NA,CASSYGGGQNEQFF
TRBV25-1,TRBJ2-7,NA,CASSDRVGEQYF
TRBV28,TRBJ2-2,NA,CAIGALGTGELFF
TRBV15,TRBJ1-2,NA,CATSGREGYGYTF
TRBV28,TRBJ1-6,NA,CASSLFANSPLHF
TRBV29-1,TRBJ2-5,NA,CSGDLGDNPQETQYF
TRBV7-2,TRBJ2-7,NA,CASSLGVTGLYEQYF
TRBV20-1,TRBJ1-6,NA,CSARDLRAGDNSPLHF
TRBV18,TRBJ1-4,NA,CASSLSVWGAGNEKLFF
TRBV29-1,TRBJ2-7,NA,CSAGGLAGELHSYEQYF
TRBV7-2,TRBJ1-4,NA,CASSLGDSGEKLFF
TRBV29-1,TRBJ2-2,NA,CSALHRGLDTGELFF
TRBV13,TRBJ2-5,NA,CASSLGQGLKTQYF
TRBV7-9,TRBJ2-5,NA,CASSSPLKGETQYF
TRBV12-3/TRBV12-4,TRBJ2-2,NA,CASSHYVGVGTGELFF
TRBV7-2,TRBJ1-4,NA,CASSITLYRGSNEKLFF
TRBV28,TRBJ2-7,NA,CASSSGDSGYSYEQYF
TRBV7-2,TRBJ2-5,NA,CASSLAVLAGVWEETQYF
TRBV21-1,TRBJ1-1,NA,CASSILPRAFF
TRBV5-1,TRBJ2-2,NA,CASSLKQDTNTGELFF
TRBV15,TRBJ2-3,medium-sized,CATSMDRGSTDTQYF
TRBV4-1,TRBJ2-3,NA,CASSQPLRGTSTDTQYF
TRBV4-1,TRBJ2-7,NA,CASSQGQNYEQYF
TRBV29-1,TRBJ2-7,NA,CSVLNGVDRPYEQYF
TRBV28,TRBJ2-7,NA,CASTSPRDRYEQYF
TRBV6-2/TRBV6-3,TRBJ2-1,NA,CASSPVRAHNEQFF
TRBV4-1,TRBJ2-7,NA,CASSQDSHRGLGYEQYF
TRBV6-5,TRBJ1-1,NA,CASSYSWQDGLDTEAFF
TRBV18,TRBJ2-4,NA,CASSPAGTGGANIQYF
TRBV5-1,TRBJ2-3,NA,CASSGDSGQPSDTQYF
TRBV29-1,TRBJ2-2,NA,CSVEDGGAPGELFF
TRBV28,TRBJ2-4,NA,CASTPGVWGNIQYF
TRBV7-2,TRBJ1-3,NA,CASSPETGYNGNTIYF
TRBV15,TRBJ2-1,NA,CATSRVLNEQFF
TRBV7-9,TRBJ1-1,NA,CASSLAVATEAFF
TRBV4-2,TRBJ2-1,medium-sized,CASSQGEASDEQFF
TRBV7-9,TRBJ1-1,NA,CASSPRTAKNTEAFF
TRBV7-8,TRBJ1-1,NA,CASSLEGGGYTEAFF
TRBV13,TRBJ2-3,NA,CASGVRGNPTDTQYF
TRBV7-9,TRBJ1-2,NA,CASSPVQGVHGYTF